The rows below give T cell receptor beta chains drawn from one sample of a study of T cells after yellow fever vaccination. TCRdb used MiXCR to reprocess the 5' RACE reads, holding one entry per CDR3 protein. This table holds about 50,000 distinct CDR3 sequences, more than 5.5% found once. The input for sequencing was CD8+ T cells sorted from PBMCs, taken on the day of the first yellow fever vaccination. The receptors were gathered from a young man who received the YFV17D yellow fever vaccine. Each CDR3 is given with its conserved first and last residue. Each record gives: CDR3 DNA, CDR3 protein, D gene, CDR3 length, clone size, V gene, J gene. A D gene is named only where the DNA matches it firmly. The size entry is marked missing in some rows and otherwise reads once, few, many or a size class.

TGCAGCGTTGAAGAGGGGTCAGAGACCCAGTACTTC	CSVEEGSETQYF	.	12	many	TRBV29-1	TRBJ2-5
TGTGCCAGCAGCCCATGGACTAGCGGGGAAACGAAAGAGACCCAGTACTTC	CASSPWTSGETKETQYF	TRBD2	17	many	TRBV7-9	TRBJ2-5
TGTGCCAGCAGTTCGGACACTACCCTCTACGAGCAGTACTTC	CASSSDTTLYEQYF	.	14	few	TRBV12-3/TRBV12-4	TRBJ2-7
TGTGCCACCAGTGCCGGTAGACTAGCGGACGAGCCTTCTTACAATGAGCAGTTCTTC	CATSAGRLADEPSYNEQFF	TRBD2	19	.	TRBV24-1	TRBJ2-1
TGTGCCAGCAGCTTAGAAAGGGGCCCATACAATGAGCAGTTCTTC	CASSLERGPYNEQFF	.	15	.	TRBV7-2	TRBJ2-1
TGTGCCAGCAGCCACTTATGGATTTTCCGTTGGAACACTGAAGCTTTCTTT	CASSHLWIFRWNTEAFF	.	17	many	TRBV11-1	TRBJ1-1
TGTGCCAGCAGCCAAGTCCGGGGGGGTAGGTACAATGAGCAGTTCTTC	CASSQVRGGRYNEQFF	TRBD2	16	many	TRBV14	TRBJ2-1
TGTGCCAGCAGCTGGACAGGGGACTATGGCTACACCTTC	CASSWTGDYGYTF	TRBD1	13	.	TRBV5-6	TRBJ1-2
TGTGCCAGCAGTGGACAGGAATTCCATGAGCAGTTCTTC	CASSGQEFHEQFF	TRBD1	13	many	TRBV11-2	TRBJ2-1
TGTGCCAGCAGAATGACAGTGAACACTGAAGCTTTCTTT	CASRMTVNTEAFF	.	13	few	TRBV6-6	TRBJ1-1
TGTGCCAGCAGCCCCCGTTTTGGCGGAGGTGAAAAACTGTTTTTT	CASSPRFGGGEKLFF	.	15	few	TRBV11-2	TRBJ1-4
TGTGCCAGCAGCGTATGGGGGACAGGGGAGGAGACCCAGTACTTC	CASSVWGTGEETQYF	TRBD1	15	many	TRBV28	TRBJ2-5
TGTGCCAGCCGGGGCGGCTCCTACGAGCAGTACTTC	CASRGGSYEQYF	.	12	many	TRBV7-9	TRBJ2-7
TGTGCCAGCAGTCCCCTCGGGGGATTTAGGGACAGGGTTGATGAGCAGTTCTTC	CASSPLGGFRDRVDEQFF	TRBD1	18	.	TRBV2	TRBJ2-1
TGTGCCTCTACCGGGACAGCGAACACCGGGGAGCTGTTTTTT	CASTGTANTGELFF	TRBD1	14	many	TRBV27	TRBJ2-2
TGTGCCAGCAGCGTTAGACTAGCGGGCCGAAGTAATGAGCAGTTCTTC	CASSVRLAGRSNEQFF	TRBD2	16	many	TRBV9	TRBJ2-1
TGCGCCAGCAGCTTTGCTATAGAGGACTCTGGAAACACCATATATTTT	CASSFAIEDSGNTIYF	.	16	many	TRBV4-3	TRBJ1-3
TGTGCCAGCAGTGAGGACAGGGACCAAGAGACCCAGTACTTC	CASSEDRDQETQYF	TRBD1	14	.	TRBV6-1	TRBJ2-5
TGTGCCAGCAGCTTAACTGTGGCACGAAGCACAGATACGCAGTATTTT	CASSLTVARSTDTQYF	.	16	.	TRBV7-3	TRBJ2-3
TGTGCCAGCAGTGGGGACAGTCAAGAGACCCAGTACTTC	CASSGDSQETQYF	TRBD1	13	few	TRBV25-1	TRBJ2-5